Each of the 28 T cell receptor beta chains below was sequenced from the same sample in a study of OX40 agonist ivuxolimab in advanced cancers. Sequencing used immunoSEQ multiplex PCR; TCRdb keeps in-frame clones, though not all of them. The sample contains about 67,000 clones, around 93% of which appear only once. The source material was CD4+ or CD8+ T cells sorted from blood, sampled in a trial of the OX40 agonist ivuxolimab. These receptors were obtained from an adult with an advanced solid tumor such as melanoma, head and neck, liver or kidney cancer.

This clone ranks as medium-sized (0.01 to 0.1%). The V gene is TRBV25-1, the J gene TRBJ2-5; 10 bases are a match to TRBD1. The J segment lost 5 bases and the V segment lost 3 bases, leaving 12 bases of the junction unmatched. This CDR3 is built from 17 residues. In germline, CDR1 is MGHDK, CDR2 SYGVNS. CDR3 bases: TGTGCCAGCAGTGACACTCTGGGACAGGGGCCAAAGGAGACCCAGTACTTC. The encoded protein is CASSDTLGQGPKETQYF. The full variable domain, its missing parts supplied by reference TRBV25-1 and TRBJ2-5, is EADIYQTPRYLVIGTGKKITLECSQTMGHDKMYWYQQDPGMELHLIHYSYGVNSTEKGDLSSESTVSRIRTEHFPLTLESARPSHTSQYLCASSDTLGQGPKETQYFGPGTRLLVL.

The chain has TRBV6-5 and TRBJ1-1; the match to TRBD1 covers 9 bases. J gave up 3 bases and V 5 bases, and 7 bases lay outside the gene matches. CDR1 and CDR2 from the germline V gene are MNHEY and SVGAGI. This CDR3 is built from 15 residues. This CDR3 reads CASSTTGGGDTEAFF. The CDR3, as DNA: TGTGCCAGCAGTACGACAGGGGGTGGGGACACTGAAGCTTTCTTT.

The table lists this clone with a few counts. This rearrangement joins TRBV6-5 to TRBJ2-7; weak D call: TRBD1 (5 bases). This CDR3 has 12 amino acids. Trimming pared 2 bases from V and 5 bases from J, leaving 7 bases between. Germline-derived CDR1 and CDR2 are MNHEY and SVGAGI. As DNA, the CDR3 is TGTGCCAGCAGTTACCCGACAGACGAGCAGTACTTC. It yields the protein CASSYPTDEQYF.

The chain couples TRBV19 to TRBJ2-1, with 14 bases lining up with TRBD2. Germline trimming cut 5 bases from V and 8 bases from J; bases unmatched to any gene: 17. The CDR3 loop spans 19 amino acids. From germline, CDR1 is LNHDA and CDR2 SQIVND (reference sequence). The CDR3 coding sequence is TGTGCCAGTAGTTCTCGGGGGACTAGCGGGAGCCAACTCGGGTATGAGCAGTTCTTC. This translates into CASSSRGTSGSQLGYEQFF.

The chain has TRBV7-9 and TRBJ1-1; no clear D. This CDR3 spans 11 amino acids. Trimming removed 6 bases at V and 7 bases at J, with 9 bases between. Germline assignment: CDR1 SEHNR and CDR2 FQNEAQ (reference sequence). CDR3 nucleotide sequence: TGTGCCAGCAGTCCCCTAGTTGAAGCTTTCTTT. It encodes CASSPLVEAFF.

In its sample, this clone was seen many times. Other DNA sequences in this specimen translate into the identical CDR3. The rearrangement joins TRBV27 to TRBJ2-7; tentative D call: TRBD2 (6 bases). V was clipped by 5 bases and J by 2 bases, with 10 bases between them. CDR3 size: 13 residues. Germline assignment: CDR1 MNHEY and CDR2 SMNVEV (reference sequence). The CDR3 region is CASSVGRTYEQYF. CDR3 coding DNA: TGTGCCAGCAGTGTGGGGAGGACCTACGAGCAGTACTTC.

The chain joins TRBV5-1 to TRBJ2-7; 7 nucleotides match TRBD2. Unmatched junction bases numbered 5, after V lost 1 base and J lost 7 bases. Germline assignment: CDR1 SGHRS and CDR2 YFSETQ. The CDR3 totals 13 residues. Here the CDR3 DNA reads TGCGCCAGCAGCTTGACTAGCGTTCAAGAGCAGTACTTC. Its protein product is CASSLTSVQEQYF.

The chain links TRBV16 to TRBJ2-7; 7 nucleotides match TRBD1. This CDR3 has 13 amino acids. Germline assignment: CDR1 KGHSY and CDR2 FQNENV. Trimming cost V 7 bases and J 1 base; bases outside gene matches: 4. The CDR3 nucleotides read TGTGCCAGCATTGGGACAGCGTCCTACGAGCAGTACTTC. Translating gives CASIGTASYEQYF.

The CDR3 sequence is CASTESGGGPNQPQHF. CDR3 nucleotide sequence: TGTGCCAGTACCGAGAGTGGAGGGGGCCCCAATCAGCCCCAGCATTTT. The V gene is TRBV19, the J gene TRBJ1-5, with 7 bases aligning to TRBD1. Trimming at V came to 7 bases and at J to 3 bases, leaving 12 bases not matched to a gene. This CDR3 spans 16 amino acids. In germline, CDR1 is LNHDA, CDR2 SQIVND (reference sequence).

This chain joins TRBV5-5 and TRBJ2-7; 11 positions match TRBD1. V trimming: 4 bases; J trimming: 7 bases; junction bases outside the gene matches: 7. Germline loops: CDR1 SGHKS, CDR2 YYEKEE (reference sequence). CDR3 length: 14 residues. The CDR3 sequence: CASSPGTGGREQYF. CDR3 nucleotides: TGTGCCAGCAGCCCCGGGACAGGGGGGCGGGAGCAGTACTTC.

The chain combines TRBV13 with TRBJ2-7; D possibly corresponds to TRBD2 (6 bases). Looked up from germline, CDR1 is PRHDT and CDR2 is FYEKMQ (reference sequence). CDR3 length equals 14 residues. V was pared by 5 bases and J by 0 bases, with 11 bases between. CDR3 region: CASSNRDSSYEQYF. The CDR3, as DNA: TGTGCCAGCAGCAACCGGGACTCCTCCTACGAGCAGTACTTC.

This chain connects TRBV2 to TRBJ2-1; 9 bases agree with TRBD2. V shed 2 bases and J 10 bases; nucleotides not matched to a gene: 3. Germline lookup yields CDR1 SNHLY and CDR2 FYNNEI. CDR3 size: 13 residues. The CDR3 protein is CASSETTSGEQFF. For the CDR3, the DNA is TGTGCCAGCAGTGAAACGACTAGCGGAGAGCAGTTCTTC.

This chain uses TRBV27 with TRBJ2-1, with 7 bases matching TRBD1. In germline, CDR1 is MNHEY, CDR2 SMNVEV (reference sequence). The CDR3 length is 16 residues. After removal of 4 bases from V and 0 bases from J, the junction contained 6 bases not matched to a gene. CDR3 in amino acids: CASSSMTGHSYNEQFF. The CDR3 DNA reads TGTGCCAGCAGTTCGATGACAGGGCACTCCTACAATGAGCAGTTCTTC.

The CDR3 here is CASSSSAGTYEQYF. The DNA of the CDR3 is TGTGCCAGCAGCTCTAGCGCGGGCACCTACGAGCAGTACTTC. This chain links TRBV11-3 with TRBJ2-7; the D gene is possibly TRBD2 (6 bases). In germline, CDR1 is SGHNT, CDR2 YENEEA. The CDR3 covers 14 residues. V gave up 4 bases and J gave up 2 bases, with 12 bases separating them.

V and J are TRBV28 and TRBJ2-1, with D unresolved. CDR1 is MDHEN and CDR2 is SYDVKM in the germline V gene. The V gene lost 1 base and the J gene lost 9 bases, with 10 bases spanning the gap. The CDR3 has 13 amino acids. CDR3 sequence: CASSLSSLVEQFF. In nucleotides, the CDR3 is TGTGCCAGCAGTTTATCTAGTTTGGTTGAGCAGTTCTTC.

The chain links TRBV29-1 to TRBJ1-1, with unresolved D. Trimming pared 7 bases from V and 5 bases from J, leaving 11 bases between. Per the germline V gene, CDR1 is SQVTM and CDR2 is ANQGSEA. The CDR3 has 11 amino acids. The DNA of the CDR3 is TGCAGCGCACTCTCGGGGACTGAAGCTTTCTTT. This translates into CSALSGTEAFF.

The rearrangement joins TRBV11-2 to TRBJ2-2; 9 bases match TRBD2. The CDR3 totals 15 residues. Germline lookup yields CDR1 SGHAT and CDR2 FQNNGV. Losses at the gene ends were 4 bases for V and 4 bases for J; bases not matched to a gene: 4. The CDR3 nucleotides are TGTGCCAGCAGCTCCGTAGCGGGAGTCACCGGGGAGCTGTTTTTT. Translation gives CASSSVAGVTGELFF.

V gene TRBV29-1 combines with J gene TRBJ2-1, with TRBD1 matching over 11 bases. J was trimmed by 3 bases and V by 6 bases; bases with no gene match: 7. There are 15 residues in the CDR3. Germline V gene data show CDR1 as SQVTM and CDR2 as ANQGSEA. The CDR3 DNA reads TGCAGCGTAGTGGACAGGGGGCGAGTCTACAATGAGCAGTTCTTC. Translated, it gives CSVVDRGRVYNEQFF.

V is TRBV4-1 and J is TRBJ2-7; TRBD2 matches 8 bases. The V gene end was trimmed by 5 bases and the J gene end by 5 bases; junction bases not matched to a gene: 8. Germline V CDR1 and CDR2: MGHRA, YSYEKL. The CDR3 covers 14 residues. CDR3 nucleotide sequence: TGCGCCAGCAGCACAACCGGGGGGGCGGACGAGCAGTACTTC. It translates to CASSTTGGADEQYF.

The rearrangement links TRBV27 to TRBJ2-7; 11 nucleotides agree with TRBD2. Looked up from germline, CDR1 is MNHEY and CDR2 is SMNVEV (reference sequence). Trimming at V came to 2 bases and at J to 2 bases, leaving 2 bases not matched to a gene. This CDR3 is 15 amino acids long. The CDR3, as DNA: TGTGCCAGCAGTTTAACTAGCGGGAGACCCTACGAGCAGTACTTC. This translates into CASSLTSGRPYEQYF.

Only one count was recorded for this clone. This chain connects TRBV7-9 to TRBJ2-5; tentative D call: TRBD1 (5 bases). CDR1 SEHNR and CDR2 FQNEAQ come from the germline V gene (reference sequence). The CDR3 is made up of 16 amino acids. The V gene lost 3 bases and the J gene lost 3 bases, with 17 bases spanning the gap. The DNA of the CDR3 is TGTGCCAGCAGCTTTCCAGGGTACCAGAACAAAGAGACCCAGTACTTC. Translating gives CASSFPGYQNKETQYF.

There are a few counts of this clone. The rearrangement uses TRBV2 and TRBJ1-1; D is ambiguous. CDR1 is SNHLY and CDR2 is FYNNEI in the germline V gene. V was shortened by 8 bases and J by 8 bases, with 9 bases between the two germline ends. The CDR3 spans 10 residues. CDR3 residues: CASGVYEAFF. The CDR3, as DNA: TGTGCCAGCGGCGTGTACGAAGCTTTCTTT.

The count of this clone is one. The genes are TRBV19 and TRBJ2-7; TRBD2 is a possible D gene (5 bases). The CDR3 extends over 14 amino acids. Germline CDR1 reads LNHDA; CDR2 reads SQIVND (reference sequence). V lost 5 bases and J lost 3, with 14 bases in between. CDR3 sequence (DNA): TGTGCCAGTAGTTTTGCCAGCGGAGACTACGAGCAGTACTTC. Encoded protein: CASSFASGDYEQYF.

The chain links TRBV7-6 to TRBJ2-1, with 12 bases identical to TRBD2. Germline lookup yields CDR1 SGHVS and CDR2 FNYEAQ. The V segment lost 8 bases and the J segment 1 base; nucleotides outside the gene matches: 9. The CDR3 consists of 17 residues. Here the CDR3 DNA reads TGTGCCAGCGCACCAGGGACTAGCGGGTTGTCCTACAATGAGCAGTTCTTC. This codes for CASAPGTSGLSYNEQFF.

V is TRBV6-1 and J is TRBJ2-3; D remains ambiguous. Germline CDR1 is MNHNS and CDR2 is SASEGT. V was pared by 6 bases and J by 5 bases, with 9 bases between. There are 12 residues in the CDR3. As DNA, the CDR3 is TGTGCCAGCAGCTGGGATCAAGATACGCAGTATTTT. This translates into CASSWDQDTQYF.

The chain links TRBV4-1 to TRBJ1-1; a weak D match, TRBD1 (5 bases). The CDR3 is 14 residues long. The germline gives CDR1 MGHRA, CDR2 YSYEKL. V was pared by 0 bases and J by 8 bases, with 13 bases between. The CDR3 reads CASSQDYRGPEAFF. The DNA of the CDR3 is TGCGCCAGCAGCCAAGATTATAGGGGTCCCGAAGCTTTCTTT.

The chain carries TRBV25-1 and TRBJ2-2; D not certain. The V and J ends lost 3 bases and 1 base respectively, with 12 bases between them. Germline loops: CDR1 MGHDK, CDR2 SYGVNS. This CDR3 is 16 amino acids long. CDR3 residues: CASSEAGDRNTGELFF. The CDR3 DNA reads as TGTGCCAGCAGTGAGGCCGGCGATAGGAACACCGGGGAGCTGTTTTTT.

The rearrangement joins TRBV19 to TRBJ2-1, with D possibly TRBD2 on 5 matching bases. Per germline, CDR1 LNHDA and CDR2 SQIVND (reference sequence). The length of the CDR3 is 11 residues. The V and J ends lost 4 bases and 9 bases respectively, with 7 bases between them. CDR3 in amino acids: CASSTGFEQFF. Written as DNA, the CDR3 is TGTGCCAGTAGTACGGGATTTGAGCAGTTCTTC. The full variable domain, rest sourced from reference TRBV19 and TRBJ2-1, is DGGITQSPKYLFRKEGQNVTLSCEQNLNHDAMYWYRQDPGQGLRLIYYSQIVNDFQKGDIAEGYSVSREKKESFPLTVTSAQKNPTAFYLCASSTGFEQFFGPGTRLTVL.